The entry below gives a single TCR beta chain sequence along with its context. This entry belongs to a study of T cell changes during pregnancy in multiple sclerosis. Libraries were prepared by immunoSEQ multiplex PCR; TCRdb keeps only in-frame clonotypes and omits some of them. The table records 60,000 to 85,000 clones, roughly 94% of them present only once. Germline V gene sequence: CDR1 SGHRS, CDR2 YFSETQ. The CDR3 is 12 residues long. The V and J ends lost 4 bases and 1 base respectively, with 5 bases between them. The starting material was peripheral blood, obtained in the third trimester of pregnancy. V is TRBV5-1 and J is TRBJ1-1; no clear D. The sequence came from a female donor with multiple sclerosis, enrolled in a pregnancy study. DNA for the CDR3: TGCGCCAGCAGCCAAAAGAACACTGAAGCTTTCTTT. Residues: CASSQKNTEAFF.